Each of the 29 T cell receptor beta chains below was sequenced from the same sample in a study of cytomegalovirus exposure and HLA in healthy donors. In the PCR, 60 Vbeta and 13 Jbeta primers were used. Here immunoSEQ multiplex PCR was the method, and the copy in TCRdb shows in-frame clones only, minus some. The sample comprises some 120,000 clones, roughly 82% of which are singletons, and 13% rests with the top ten. Sequencing was done on a sample of PBMCs. These TCRs come from a woman aged 55-69 years in good health and CMV-seropositive.

This chain links TRBV5-4 with TRBJ2-3; 9 nucleotides agree with TRBD2. Germline CDR1 and CDR2: SGHNT and YYREEE (reference sequence). V lost 2 bases, J lost 2 bases, and 3 bases stayed unmatched. This CDR3 comprises 15 residues. The CDR3 DNA sequence: TGTGCCAGCAGCTTTCCTAGCGGGAACACAGATACGCAGTATTTT. Encoded protein: CASSFPSGNTDTQYF.

The chain employs TRBV11-3 and TRBJ1-1; 9 nucleotides agree with TRBD1. The CDR3 has 20 residues. The trim removed 4 bases at V and 0 bases at J, leaving 18 bases unmatched. The germline gives CDR1 SGHNT, CDR2 YENEEA. CDR3 sequence (DNA): TGTGCCAGCAGCTCAAACTGCACAGGGGGCGTTCCCTATCTGAACACTGAAGCTTTCTTT. The encoded protein is CASSSNCTGGVPYLNTEAFF.

The chain employs TRBV7-3 and TRBJ2-2; TRBD2 aligns across 15 bases. The germline CDR1 and CDR2 sequences are SGHTA and FQGTGA. Trimming cost V 10 bases and J 5 bases; bases outside gene matches: 14. The CDR3 runs 18 residues. The CDR3: CANGSRGLAGGRTGELFF. In nucleotides, the CDR3 is TGTGCCAACGGCTCACGAGGACTAGCGGGGGGGAGAACCGGGGAGCTGTTTTTT.

This clone came up a few times. The chain has TRBV11-2 and TRBJ2-2, with 7 bases that match TRBD2. The CDR3 is 14 amino acids. Germline CDR1 and CDR2: SGHAT and FQNNGV. V dropped 0 bases and J dropped 7; count of bases not matched to a gene: 2. As DNA, the CDR3 is TGTGCCAGCAGCTTAGATGGGACTATCGGGGAGCTGTTTTTT. The encoded protein is CASSLDGTIGELFF.

V and J are TRBV7-8 and TRBJ1-1; D is uncertain. CDR3 length: 13 residues. The V and J ends lost 1 base and 7 bases respectively, with 10 bases between them. CDR1 SGHVS and CDR2 FQNEAQ come from the germline V gene. CDR3 nucleotides: TGTGCCAGCAGCTTAGGTCAGAGACTTGAAGCTTTCTTT. Protein sequence: CASSLGQRLEAFF.

This clone has just a few counts. V and J are TRBV4-3 and TRBJ2-5; D might be TRBD1 (5 bases). This CDR3 has 16 amino acids. Germline V gene lookup returns CDR1 LGHNA and CDR2 YSLEER. Trimming stripped 2 bases from V and 5 bases from J, with 18 bases between. For the CDR3, the DNA is TGCGCCAGCAGCCAAAGGTTTGGCACAGGTCTCGAGACCCAGTACTTC. This gives the protein CASSQRFGTGLETQYF.

The chain is built from TRBV11-2 and TRBJ1-1, with D possibly matching TRBD1 (6 bases). V dropped 4 bases and J dropped 4 bases, with 16 bases sitting between them. Germline CDR1 SGHAT, CDR2 FQNNGV. The CDR3 spans 15 residues. This chain's CDR3 is CASSSRGTQATEAFF. The DNA of the CDR3 is TGTGCCAGCAGCTCGAGGGGGACACAGGCCACTGAAGCTTTCTTT.

V is TRBV7-2 and J is TRBJ2-3; D gene ambiguous. The CDR3 consists of 12 residues. CDR1 and CDR2 (germline): SGHTA, FQGNSA. Deletions cut 2 bases from V and 6 bases from J, with 6 bases between. CDR3 protein: CASSLYSDTQYF. The CDR3 DNA reads TGTGCCAGCAGCTTATATTCTGATACGCAGTATTTT.

The V gene is TRBV13, the J gene TRBJ1-3; 9 bases are a match to TRBD1. V shed 5 bases, J shed 3 bases, and the junction held 2 bases outside the gene matches. The CDR3 has 14 amino acids. Germline assignment: CDR1 PRHDT and CDR2 FYEKMQ (reference sequence). CDR3 sequence: CASSRDRVGNTIYF. The CDR3 DNA reads as TGTGCCAGCAGCCGGGACAGGGTTGGAAACACCATATATTTT.

The chain employs TRBV5-6 and TRBJ2-6; weak D call: TRBD2 (6 bases). This CDR3 comprises 19 residues. The ends were cut back, 5 bases at V and 0 bases at J, with 21 bases in the middle. In germline, CDR1 is SGHDT, CDR2 YYEEEE. The CDR3 spells CASRRYGRDPGSGANVLTF. Written as DNA, the CDR3 is TGTGCCAGCAGACGATATGGGCGGGACCCTGGCTCTGGGGCCAACGTCCTGACTTTC.

The V call is TRBV5-1, the J call TRBJ2-2; 8 bases map to TRBD1. Germline CDR1 SGHRS, CDR2 YFSETQ. CDR3 length: 15 residues. After removal of 0 bases from V and 6 bases from J, the junction contained 4 bases not matched to a gene. DNA for the CDR3: TGCGCCAGCAGCTTGGTTCAGGGGGCCTCCGGGGAGCTGTTTTTT. Its protein is CASSLVQGASGELFF.

The CDR3 DNA reads TGTGCCTGGACTAGCGGGGACGGATATACGCAGTATTTT. As protein: CAWTSGDGYTQYF. This chain joins TRBV30 and TRBJ2-3; TRBD2 matches 9 bases. Germline V gene sequence: CDR1 GTSNPN, CDR2 SVGIG (reference sequence). The CDR3 spans 13 residues. Trimming removed 4 bases from V and 7 bases from J; junction bases left unmatched: 6. Full variable domain (outside the CDR3, taken from reference TRBV30 and TRBJ2-3): SQTIHQWPATLVQPVGSPLSLECTVEGTSNPNLYWYRQAAGRGLQLLFYSVGIGQISSEVPQNLSASRPQDRQFILSSKKLLLSDSGFYLCAWTSGDGYTQYFGPGTRLTVL.

The chain is built from TRBV6-6 and TRBJ1-5, with D unclear. The germline V and J ends were trimmed by 5 bases and 8 bases, with 13 bases remaining between them. Per the germline V gene, CDR1 is MNHNY and CDR2 is SVGAGI (reference sequence). The length of the CDR3 is 13 residues. The CDR3: CASSGPVKEPQHF. The CDR3 nucleotides are TGTGCCAGCAGTGGGCCAGTTAAGGAGCCCCAGCATTTT.

The chain couples TRBV2 to TRBJ2-2; 11 nucleotides line up with TRBD2. This CDR3 has 18 amino acids. Germline V gene sequence: CDR1 SNHLY, CDR2 FYNNEI. Trimming took 4 bases from V and 2 from J; bases not matched to a gene: 9. In nucleotides, the CDR3 is TGTGCCAGCAGTGGGCCGCGTAGCGGGGGGGTAAACACCGGGGAGCTGTTTTTT. This gives the protein CASSGPRSGGVNTGELFF.

This chain connects TRBV27 to TRBJ2-3; a weak D match, TRBD2 (6 bases). Germline assignment: CDR1 MNHEY and CDR2 SMNVEV (reference sequence). CDR3 length: 14 amino acids. With 5 bases removed from V and 6 bases from J, the gap between germline ends came to 15 bases. The CDR3 here is CASSPSLASDTQYF. CDR3 bases: TGTGCCAGCAGTCCGTCACTAGCATCGGATACGCAGTATTTT.

The chain recombines TRBV5-1 with TRBJ2-6; TRBD1 aligns across 10 bases. Germline values: CDR1 SGHRS, CDR2 YFSETQ. The CDR3 spans 17 residues. J lost 2 bases, V lost 4 bases, and 6 bases had no gene match. The chain's CDR3 is CASSRPGTGAGANVLTF. The DNA of the CDR3 is TGCGCCAGCAGCCGTCCCGGGACAGGGGCTGGGGCCAACGTCCTGACTTTC. Together with reference TRBV5-1 and TRBJ2-6, the CDR3 gives the full variable domain: KAGVTQTPRYLIKTRGQQVTLSCSPISGHRSVSWYQQTPGQGLQFLFEYFSETQRNKGNFPGRFSGRQFSNSRSEMNVSTLELGDSALYLCASSRPGTGAGANVLTFGAGSRLTVL.

In its sample, this clone was seen a few times. The chain has TRBV5-1 and TRBJ2-5, with 9 bases matching TRBD2. This CDR3 is 15 amino acids long. The germline V gene has CDR1 SGHRS and CDR2 YFSETQ. V gave up 4 bases and J gave up 1 base; unmatched junction bases: 5. The CDR3 region is CASSRAGGFQETQYF. The DNA for the CDR3 is TGCGCCAGCAGCCGAGCGGGGGGATTCCAAGAGACCCAGTACTTC. Together with reference TRBV5-1 and TRBJ2-5, the CDR3 gives the full variable domain: KAGVTQTPRYLIKTRGQQVTLSCSPISGHRSVSWYQQTPGQGLQFLFEYFSETQRNKGNFPGRFSGRQFSNSRSEMNVSTLELGDSALYLCASSRAGGFQETQYFGPGTRLLVL.

The chain uses TRBV14 and TRBJ1-1; 8 positions match TRBD1. The germline CDR1 and CDR2 sequences are SGHDN and FVKESK. CDR3 size: 15 residues. The V segment lost 4 bases and the J segment 4 bases; nucleotides outside the gene matches: 8. The CDR3 protein is CASSPWTGMSTEAFF. CDR3 coding DNA: TGTGCCAGCAGCCCTTGGACAGGGATGAGCACTGAAGCTTTCTTT.

The table lists this clone with a count of one. The chain is built from TRBV4-2 and TRBJ2-5; 7 bases are shared with TRBD1. The J call is doubtful: the DNA matches TRBJ2-7 better. CDR1 and CDR2 (germline): LGHNA, YNFKEQ. This CDR3 region has 12 residues. The CDR3 loop is CASSQTGNEQYF. The CDR3 region has the DNA TGTGCCAGCAGCCAGACAGGGAACGAGCAGTACTTC.

V and J are TRBV7-9 and TRBJ1-2, with D perhaps matching TRBD1 (5 bases). In germline, CDR1 is SEHNR, CDR2 FQNEAQ (reference sequence). V gave up 7 bases and J gave up 3 bases, with 15 bases separating them. The CDR3 totals 14 residues. CDR3 region: CASNLRDRYYGYTF. CDR3 DNA: TGTGCCAGCAACCTAAGAGACAGATACTATGGCTACACCTTC.

This chain uses TRBV30 with TRBJ2-3; the match to TRBD2 covers 9 bases. Germline CDR1 reads GTSNPN; CDR2 reads SVGIG (reference sequence). The V and J ends lost 1 base and 0 bases, in that order; junction bases with no gene match: 5. The CDR3 loop spans 16 amino acids. The CDR3 spells CAWSGGGRASTDTQYF. The CDR3 DNA follows: TGTGCCTGGAGTGGAGGCGGGAGGGCCAGCACAGATACGCAGTATTTT. Based on the CDR3 plus reference TRBV30 and TRBJ2-3, the full variable domain is SQTIHQWPATLVQPVGSPLSLECTVEGTSNPNLYWYRQAAGRGLQLLFYSVGIGQISSEVPQNLSASRPQDRQFILSSKKLLLSDSGFYLCAWSGGGRASTDTQYFGPGTRLTVL.

This chain joins TRBV27 and TRBJ2-1; possibly TRBD2 for D (6 bases). The germline V gene has CDR1 MNHEY and CDR2 SMNVEV (reference sequence). The CDR3 is 15 amino acids. V was clipped by 6 bases and J by 0 bases, with 12 bases between them. The CDR3 DNA is TGTGCCAGCAGCTTAGTAGCGGACTCCTACAATGAGCAGTTCTTC. It specifies CASSLVADSYNEQFF.

The genes are TRBV7-2 and TRBJ2-1; D call uncertain. Germline V gene sequence: CDR1 SGHTA, CDR2 FQGNSA. There are 16 residues in the CDR3. Trimming took 1 base from V and 5 from J, leaving 15 bases between them. CDR3 amino acids: CASSLGGPRFDNEQFF. The CDR3 nucleotides read TGTGCCAGCAGCTTAGGTGGGCCCAGGTTCGACAATGAGCAGTTCTTC.

The CDR3 loop is CASSPTGNTLYNEQFF. The CDR3 DNA reads TGTGCCAGCAGCCCGACAGGGAACACCCTATACAATGAGCAGTTCTTC. The chain couples TRBV7-6 to TRBJ2-1; 7 positions agree with TRBD1. The junction had 11 bases not matched to a gene; V was cut back by 5 bases and J by 4 bases. The CDR3 is made up of 16 amino acids. Germline V gives CDR1 SGHVS, CDR2 FNYEAQ.

The rearrangement uses TRBV19 and TRBJ2-6; possible D gene TRBD2, 5 bases. The CDR3 runs 17 residues. Germline V gene sequence: CDR1 LNHDA, CDR2 SQIVND (reference sequence). The ends were cut back, 7 bases at V and 0 bases at J, with 16 bases in the middle. DNA for the CDR3: TGTGCCAGTACCGACACGCGGGCCCCCTCTGGGGCCAACGTCCTGACTTTC. Protein sequence: CASTDTRAPSGANVLTF.

The CDR3 protein is CASSRAAGGPAETQYF. The CDR3, as DNA: TGCGCCAGCAGCCGAGCAGCGGGAGGGCCAGCAGAGACCCAGTACTTC. The V and J genes are TRBV4-3 and TRBJ2-5; 10 bases map to TRBD2. Germline loops: CDR1 LGHNA, CDR2 YSLEER. CDR3 size: 16 residues. V gave up 4 bases and J gave up 4 bases; unmatched junction bases: 9.

V is TRBV19 and J is TRBJ1-1; D possibly corresponds to TRBD1 (6 bases). The CDR3 consists of 14 residues. V lost 4 bases to trimming and J lost 6 bases, with 15 bases between them. Germline V gene data show CDR1 as LNHDA and CDR2 as SQIVND (reference sequence). This chain's CDR3 is CASSTTGSRPEAFF. CDR3 nucleotides: TGTGCCAGTAGTACAACAGGGAGTAGGCCTGAAGCTTTCTTT.

V is TRBV4-2 and J is TRBJ2-1; 9 nucleotides agree with TRBD2. From germline, CDR1 is LGHNA and CDR2 YNFKEQ. Losses at the gene ends were 4 bases for V and 6 bases for J; bases not matched to a gene: 25. This CDR3 is 21 amino acids long. The CDR3 DNA reads TGTGCCAGCAGCCCGCGGTTGTTAGTAGCGGGGGCAATCTCAGCAGGCAATGAGCAGTTCTTC. Translating gives CASSPRLLVAGAISAGNEQFF.

This clone was found once. The rearrangement joins TRBV30 to TRBJ2-3; TRBD1 aligns across 7 bases. V dropped 0 bases and J dropped 5; count of bases not matched to a gene: 11. From germline, CDR1 is GTSNPN and CDR2 SVGIG (reference sequence). The CDR3 has 16 amino acids. The CDR3 DNA sequence: TGTGCCTGGAGTGTAAGTAGGGGGCTGCCCCGAGATACGCAGTATTTT. This gives the protein CAWSVSRGLPRDTQYF. The whole variable domain, filled in from reference TRBV30 and TRBJ2-3, reads SQTIHQWPATLVQPVGSPLSLECTVEGTSNPNLYWYRQAAGRGLQLLFYSVGIGQISSEVPQNLSASRPQDRQFILSSKKLLLSDSGFYLCAWSVSRGLPRDTQYFGPGTRLTVL.